Shown below are 7 T cell receptor beta chains from a single sample sequenced in a study of OX40 agonist ivuxolimab in advanced cancers. The library was built by means of the immunoSEQ multiplex PCR assay. This immuneACCESS table, as held by TCRdb, lists in-frame sequences with V and J called but not all clones. Of the missing ones, under half trace to an unresolved V gene in checked studies; the others have no known cause. The sample contains roughly 67,000 clones, roughly 82% of them found a single time. The ten largest account for roughly a tenth of the sample. The sample was CD4+ or CD8+ T cells sorted from blood, taken in a trial of the OX40 agonist ivuxolimab. Every receptor here comes from an adult with an advanced solid tumor such as melanoma, head and neck, liver or kidney cancer.

The rearrangement joins TRBV10-3 to TRBJ2-3, with 9 bases that match TRBD1. Germline CDR1 is ENHRY and CDR2 is SYGVKD. V shed 6 bases, J shed 0 bases, and the junction held 1 base outside the gene matches. The CDR3 runs 14 residues. The DNA for the CDR3 is TGTGCCATCAGGGACAGGGGAAGCACAGATACGCAGTATTTT. Translating it yields CAIRDRGSTDTQYF.

This chain links TRBV19 with TRBJ1-2, with 11 bases lining up with TRBD1. The V segment lost 7 bases and the J segment 4 bases; nucleotides outside the gene matches: 11. The germline CDR1 and CDR2 sequences are LNHDA and SQIVND (reference sequence). This CDR3 comprises 16 residues. The chain's CDR3 is CASTQGTGTGGYGYTF. CDR3 coding DNA: TGTGCCAGTACTCAAGGCACCGGGACAGGGGGCTATGGCTACACCTTC.

This sequence joins TRBV18 and TRBJ2-7; 8 bases match TRBD1. Germline V CDR1 and CDR2: KGHSH, LQKENI. Trimming removed 1 base from V and 6 bases from J; junction bases left unmatched: 8. CDR3 length equals 15 residues. DNA of the CDR3: TGTGCCAGCTCACCACAGACAGGGGCGGCCCGCGAGCAGTACTTC. The encoded protein is CASSPQTGAAREQYF.

V and J are TRBV5-1 and TRBJ1-1, with 9 bases that match TRBD1. CDR3 length: 15 residues. V was clipped by 0 bases and J by 5 bases; unmatched bases: 5. Germline-derived CDR1 and CDR2 are SGHRS and YFSETQ. CDR3 sequence: CASSLAGTGRTEAFF. The CDR3 nucleotides are TGCGCCAGCAGCTTGGCCGGGACAGGGAGGACTGAAGCTTTCTTT.

The V call is TRBV5-8, the J call TRBJ2-5; perhaps TRBD1 as D (5 bases). CDR1 and CDR2 (germline): SGHTS, YDEGEE. There are 13 residues in the CDR3. Trimming cost V 8 bases and J 0 bases, with 11 bases left between them. The CDR3 coding sequence is TGTGCCAGTAATCAGGGTAACCAAGAGACCCAGTACTTC. This gives the protein CASNQGNQETQYF.

The chain links TRBV18 to TRBJ2-5; 12 bases are a match to TRBD2. Losses at the gene ends were 4 bases for V and 1 base for J; bases not matched to a gene: 1. The CDR3 sequence is 15 residues long. The germline V gene has CDR1 KGHSH and CDR2 LQKENI. The CDR3 loop is CASSQTSGGQETQYF. The CDR3 nucleotides are TGTGCCAGCTCACAGACTAGCGGGGGCCAAGAGACCCAGTACTTC. Full variable domain (missing parts from reference TRBV18 and TRBJ2-5): NAGVMQNPRHLVRRRGQEARLRCSPMKGHSHVYWYRQLPEEGLKFMVYLQKENIIDESGMPKERFSAEFPKEGPSILRIQQVVRGDSAAYFCASSQTSGGQETQYFGPGTRLLVL.

The V gene is TRBV2, the J gene TRBJ1-1; D not resolved. The CDR3 contains 13 residues. V was trimmed by 1 base and J by 11 bases, leaving 14 bases between them. Germline V gene lookup returns CDR1 SNHLY and CDR2 FYNNEI. The CDR3 is CASSEEMARLAFF. DNA of the CDR3: TGTGCCAGCAGTGAAGAAATGGCTCGCCTCGCTTTCTTT.